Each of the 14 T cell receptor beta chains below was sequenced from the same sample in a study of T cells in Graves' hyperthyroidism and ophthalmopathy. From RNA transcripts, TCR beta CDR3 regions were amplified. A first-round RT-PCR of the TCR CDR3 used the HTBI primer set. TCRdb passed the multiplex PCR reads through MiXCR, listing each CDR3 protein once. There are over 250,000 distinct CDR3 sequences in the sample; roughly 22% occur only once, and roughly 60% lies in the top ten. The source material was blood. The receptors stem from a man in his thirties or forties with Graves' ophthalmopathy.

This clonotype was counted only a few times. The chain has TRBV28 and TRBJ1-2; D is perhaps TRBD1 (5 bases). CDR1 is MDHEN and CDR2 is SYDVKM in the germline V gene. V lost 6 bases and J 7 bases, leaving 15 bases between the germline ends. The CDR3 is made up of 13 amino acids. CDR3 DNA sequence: TGTGCCAGCAGGACAGCTACCTTAGGTGGCTACACCTTC. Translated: CASRTATLGGYTF.

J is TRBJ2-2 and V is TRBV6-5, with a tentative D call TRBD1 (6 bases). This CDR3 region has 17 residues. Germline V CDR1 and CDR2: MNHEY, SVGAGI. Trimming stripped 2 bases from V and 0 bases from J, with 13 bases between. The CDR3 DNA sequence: TGTGCCAGCAGTTACGAAGCCGGGACAACGAACACCGGGGAGCTGTTTTTT. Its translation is CASSYEAGTTNTGELFF.

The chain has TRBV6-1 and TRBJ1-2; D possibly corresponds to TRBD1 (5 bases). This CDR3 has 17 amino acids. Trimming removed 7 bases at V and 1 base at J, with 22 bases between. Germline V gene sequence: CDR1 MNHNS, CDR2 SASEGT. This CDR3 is CASTKPGVEGDNYGYTF. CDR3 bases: TGTGCCAGCACCAAGCCGGGGGTTGAGGGAGATAACTATGGCTACACCTTC.

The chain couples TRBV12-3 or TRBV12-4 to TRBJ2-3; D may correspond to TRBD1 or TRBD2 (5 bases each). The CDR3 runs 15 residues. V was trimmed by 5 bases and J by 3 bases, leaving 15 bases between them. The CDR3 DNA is TGTGCCAGCAGTCCCGGGACGGCCGAAACAGATACGCAGTATTTT. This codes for CASSPGTAETDTQYF.

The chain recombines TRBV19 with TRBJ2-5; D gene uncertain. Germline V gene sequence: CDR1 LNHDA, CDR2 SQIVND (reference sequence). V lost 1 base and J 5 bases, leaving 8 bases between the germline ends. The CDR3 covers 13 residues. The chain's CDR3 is CASSIAATETQYF. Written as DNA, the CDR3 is TGTGCCAGTAGTATAGCTGCGACGGAGACCCAGTACTTC.

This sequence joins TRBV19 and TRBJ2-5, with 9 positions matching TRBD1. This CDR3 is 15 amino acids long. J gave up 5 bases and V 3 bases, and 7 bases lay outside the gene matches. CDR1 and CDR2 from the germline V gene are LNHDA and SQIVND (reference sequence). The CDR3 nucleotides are TGTGCCAGTAGTATCGGGACAGGGTATCAGGAGACCCAGTACTTC. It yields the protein CASSIGTGYQETQYF.

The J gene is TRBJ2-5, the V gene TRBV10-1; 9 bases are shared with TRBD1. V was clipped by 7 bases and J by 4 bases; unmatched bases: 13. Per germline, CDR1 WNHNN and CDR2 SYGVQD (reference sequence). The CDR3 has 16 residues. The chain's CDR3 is CASTQIGTGSRETQYF. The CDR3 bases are TGCGCCAGCACTCAAATCGGGACAGGGTCTCGAGAGACCCAGTACTTC.

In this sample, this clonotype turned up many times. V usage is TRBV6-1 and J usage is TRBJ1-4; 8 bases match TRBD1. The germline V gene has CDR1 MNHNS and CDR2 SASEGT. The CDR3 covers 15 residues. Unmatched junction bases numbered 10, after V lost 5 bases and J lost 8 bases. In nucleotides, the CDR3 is TGTGCCAGCAGTTCTAACCAGGGGGCTGAAGAAAAACTGTTTTTT. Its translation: CASSSNQGAEEKLFF.

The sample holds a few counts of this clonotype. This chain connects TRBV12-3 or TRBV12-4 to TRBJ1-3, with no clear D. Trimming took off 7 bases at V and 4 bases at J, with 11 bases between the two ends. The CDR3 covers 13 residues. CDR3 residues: CASTPSIGNTIYF. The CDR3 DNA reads TGTGCCAGCACCCCTTCTATCGGAAACACCATATATTTT.

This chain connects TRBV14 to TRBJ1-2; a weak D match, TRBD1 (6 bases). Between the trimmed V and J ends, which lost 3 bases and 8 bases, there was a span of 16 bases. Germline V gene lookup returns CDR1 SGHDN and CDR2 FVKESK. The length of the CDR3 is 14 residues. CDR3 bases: TGTGCCAGCAGCCAGACCAGACAGGTCGGGGGCTACACCTTC. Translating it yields CASSQTRQVGGYTF.

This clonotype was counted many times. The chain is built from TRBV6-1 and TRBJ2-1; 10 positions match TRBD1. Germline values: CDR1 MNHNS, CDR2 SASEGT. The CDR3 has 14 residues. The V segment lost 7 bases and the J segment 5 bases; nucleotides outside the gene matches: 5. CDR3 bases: TGTGCCAGCACCCGGGACAGGGGAAACAATGAGCAGTTCTTC. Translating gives CASTRDRGNNEQFF.

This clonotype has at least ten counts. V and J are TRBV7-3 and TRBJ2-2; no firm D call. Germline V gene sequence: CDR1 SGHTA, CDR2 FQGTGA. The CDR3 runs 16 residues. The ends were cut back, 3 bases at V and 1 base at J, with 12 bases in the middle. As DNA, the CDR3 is TGTGCCAGCAGCTTCGTCCCAACGGGGAACACCGGGGAGCTGTTTTTT. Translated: CASSFVPTGNTGELFF.

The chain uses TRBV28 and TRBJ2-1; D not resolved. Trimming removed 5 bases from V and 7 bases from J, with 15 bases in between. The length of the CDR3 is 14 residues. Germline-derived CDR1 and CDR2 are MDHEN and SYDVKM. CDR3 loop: CASSTPGNWNEQFF. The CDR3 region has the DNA TGTGCCAGCAGTACCCCTGGGAACTGGAATGAGCAGTTCTTC.

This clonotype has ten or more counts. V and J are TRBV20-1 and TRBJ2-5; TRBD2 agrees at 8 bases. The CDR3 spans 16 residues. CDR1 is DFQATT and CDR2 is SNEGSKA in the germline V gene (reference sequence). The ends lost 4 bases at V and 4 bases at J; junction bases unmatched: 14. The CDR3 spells CSAKPQAGGWGETQYF. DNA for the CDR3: TGCAGTGCTAAGCCGCAGGCGGGAGGATGGGGAGAGACCCAGTACTTC.